This T cell receptor (beta chain) emerged from a study of cytomegalovirus exposure and HLA in healthy donors. This CDR3 region has 12 residues. V lost 4 bases, J lost 6 bases, and 3 bases stayed unmatched. Germline values: CDR1 SQVTM, CDR2 ANQGSEA. Overall study findings and caveats: When analyzed later, the rates of TCR association showed variation by HLA locus, with DRB1 the most and HLA-C the fewest.

On this clone: Its antigen remains unidentified.

The PCR employed 60 Vbeta primers together with 13 Jbeta primers. Here immunoSEQ multiplex PCR was the method, and the copy in TCRdb shows in-frame clones only, minus some. The repertoire has about 140,000 clones, around 73% of them found once; the top ten carry roughly 1.6%. Sequenced: PBMCs. The chain links TRBV29-1 to TRBJ2-7; 10 bases are shared with TRBD2. This TCR derives from a female donor in good health and CMV-seronegative. Here the CDR3 reads CSVGLAGVEQYF. The CDR3 nucleotides are TGCAGCGTTGGTCTAGCGGGGGTCGAGCAGTACTTC.